This T cell receptor beta chain was documented in a study of T cell responses to AZD1222 COVID-19 vaccine. This clone was picked up a small number of times. The antigen remains unidentified. Germline lookup yields CDR1 SGHDT and CDR2 YYEEEE. Trimming cost V 5 bases and J 4 bases, with 14 bases left between them. This CDR3 has 14 residues. Assay used: immunoSEQ multiplex PCR; TCRdb lists only in-frame clones, some missing. The sample lists roughly 140,000 clones, around 89% seen once, with roughly 1.7% in the top ten. Study findings and constraints: Two AZD1222 administrations were followed by greater Spike-specific TCR breadth and depth. At baseline, seropositivity was found in only 6 or 7 AZD1222 recipients. It should be noted that donors were predominantly white British and more often female, and clonal diversity was possibly underestimated.

The TCR originated in an adult in good health. The chain uses TRBV5-6 and TRBJ2-3; the D is unclear. Material: peripheral blood, obtained on day 0 of AZD1222 vaccination. The DNA for the CDR3 is TGTGCCAGCAGTCAGGATCTCGCGCCAGATACGCAGTATTTT. Translated: CASSQDLAPDTQYF.